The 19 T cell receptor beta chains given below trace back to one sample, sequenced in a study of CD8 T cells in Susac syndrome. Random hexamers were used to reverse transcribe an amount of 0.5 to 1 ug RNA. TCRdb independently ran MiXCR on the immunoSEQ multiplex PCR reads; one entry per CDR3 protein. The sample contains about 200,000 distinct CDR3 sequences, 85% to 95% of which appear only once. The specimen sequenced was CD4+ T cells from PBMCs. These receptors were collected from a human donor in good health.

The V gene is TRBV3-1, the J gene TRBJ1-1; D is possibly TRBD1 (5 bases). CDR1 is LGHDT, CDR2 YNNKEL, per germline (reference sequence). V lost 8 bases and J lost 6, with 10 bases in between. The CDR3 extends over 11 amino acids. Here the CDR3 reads CASGTGAEAFF. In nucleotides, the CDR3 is TGTGCCAGCGGGACCGGGGCTGAAGCTTTCTTT.

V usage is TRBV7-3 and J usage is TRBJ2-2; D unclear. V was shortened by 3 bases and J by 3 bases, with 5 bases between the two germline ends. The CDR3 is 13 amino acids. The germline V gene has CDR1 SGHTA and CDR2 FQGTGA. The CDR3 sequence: CASSFLYTGELFF. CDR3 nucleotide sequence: TGTGCCAGCAGCTTTTTATACACCGGGGAGCTGTTTTTT.

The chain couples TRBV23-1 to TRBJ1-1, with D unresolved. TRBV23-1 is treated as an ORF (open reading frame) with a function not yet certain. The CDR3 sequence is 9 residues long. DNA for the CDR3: TGCGGACAGAACACTGAAGCTTTCTTT. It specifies CGQNTEAFF.

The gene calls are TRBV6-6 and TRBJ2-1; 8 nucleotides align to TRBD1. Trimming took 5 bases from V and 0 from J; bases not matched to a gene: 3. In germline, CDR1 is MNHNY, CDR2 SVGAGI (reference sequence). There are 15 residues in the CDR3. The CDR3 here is CASSAQGGSYNEQFF. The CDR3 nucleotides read TGTGCCAGCAGTGCACAGGGGGGCTCCTACAATGAGCAGTTCTTC.

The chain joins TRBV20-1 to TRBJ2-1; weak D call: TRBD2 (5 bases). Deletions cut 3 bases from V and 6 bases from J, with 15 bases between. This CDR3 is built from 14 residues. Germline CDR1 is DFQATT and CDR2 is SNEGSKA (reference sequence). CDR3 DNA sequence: TGCAGTGCTAGTTGGCCGAACGGAGGCAATGAGCAGTTCTTC. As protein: CSASWPNGGNEQFF.

The CDR3 spells CASSRGTSGGDGETQYF. The DNA of the CDR3 is TGCGCCAGCAGCCGGGGGACTAGCGGGGGAGACGGGGAGACCCAGTACTTC. The gene calls are TRBV4-3 and TRBJ2-5, with 14 bases lining up with TRBD2. The CDR3 loop spans 17 amino acids. Germline V gene lookup returns CDR1 LGHNA and CDR2 YSLEER. J gave up 5 bases and V 4 bases, and 9 bases lay outside the gene matches.

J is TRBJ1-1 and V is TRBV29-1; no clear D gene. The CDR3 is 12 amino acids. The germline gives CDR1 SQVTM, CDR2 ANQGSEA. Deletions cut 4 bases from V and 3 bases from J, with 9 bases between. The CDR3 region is CSVGRGDTEAFF. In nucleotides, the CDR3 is TGCAGCGTTGGACGTGGTGACACTGAAGCTTTCTTT.

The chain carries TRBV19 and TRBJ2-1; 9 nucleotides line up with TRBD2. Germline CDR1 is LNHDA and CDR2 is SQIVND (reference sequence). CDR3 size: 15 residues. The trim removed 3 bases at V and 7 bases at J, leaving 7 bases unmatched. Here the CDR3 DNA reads TGTGCCAGTAGTATCAACGGGGCGGGAGGGAATGAGCAGTTCTTC. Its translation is CASSINGAGGNEQFF.

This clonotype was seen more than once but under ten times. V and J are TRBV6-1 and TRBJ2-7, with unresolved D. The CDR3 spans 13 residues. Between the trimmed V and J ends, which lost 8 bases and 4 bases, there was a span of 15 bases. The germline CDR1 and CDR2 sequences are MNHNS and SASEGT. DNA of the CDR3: TGTGCCAGCGAAGTAGACGGGCAATACGAGCAGTACGTC. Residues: CASEVDGQYEQYV.

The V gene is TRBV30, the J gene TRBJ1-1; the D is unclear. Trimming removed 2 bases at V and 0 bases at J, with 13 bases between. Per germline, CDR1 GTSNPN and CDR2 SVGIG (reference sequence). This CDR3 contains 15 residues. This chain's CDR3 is CAWSLPGDMNTEAFF. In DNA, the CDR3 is TGTGCCTGGAGTCTCCCGGGAGACATGAACACTGAAGCTTTCTTT.

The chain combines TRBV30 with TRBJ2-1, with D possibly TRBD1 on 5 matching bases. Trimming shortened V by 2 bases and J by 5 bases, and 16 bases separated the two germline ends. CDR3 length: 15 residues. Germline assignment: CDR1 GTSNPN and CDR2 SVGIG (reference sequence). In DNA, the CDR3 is TGTGCCTGGAGTTTGGGGCTAGATCCAAACAATGAGCAGTTCTTC. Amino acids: CAWSLGLDPNNEQFF.

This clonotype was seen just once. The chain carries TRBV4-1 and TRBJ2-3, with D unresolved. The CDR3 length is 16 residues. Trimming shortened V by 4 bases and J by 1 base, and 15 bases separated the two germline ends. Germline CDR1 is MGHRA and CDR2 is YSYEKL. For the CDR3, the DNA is TGCGCCAGCAGCCTGGGTCTTTGGAGAGGCACAGATACGCAGTATTTT. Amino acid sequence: CASSLGLWRGTDTQYF.

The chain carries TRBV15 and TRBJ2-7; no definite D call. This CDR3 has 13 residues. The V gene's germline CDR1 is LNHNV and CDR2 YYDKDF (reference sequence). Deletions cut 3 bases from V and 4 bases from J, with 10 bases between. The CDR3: CATSRDLRYEQYV. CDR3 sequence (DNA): TGTGCCACCAGCAGGGATCTCCGGTACGAGCAGTACGTC.

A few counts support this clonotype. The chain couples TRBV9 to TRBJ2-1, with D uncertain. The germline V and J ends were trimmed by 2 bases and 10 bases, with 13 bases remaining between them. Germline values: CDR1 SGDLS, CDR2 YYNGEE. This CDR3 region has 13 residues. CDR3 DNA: TGTGCCAGCAGCGTCAACTCTGTCGGCGAGCAGTTCTTC. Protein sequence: CASSVNSVGEQFF. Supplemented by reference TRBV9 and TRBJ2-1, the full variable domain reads DSGVTQTPKHLITATGQRVTLRCSPRSGDLSVYWYQQSLDQGLQFLIQYYNGEERAKGNILERFSAQQFPDLHSELNLSSLELGDSALYFCASSVNSVGEQFFGPGTRLTVL.

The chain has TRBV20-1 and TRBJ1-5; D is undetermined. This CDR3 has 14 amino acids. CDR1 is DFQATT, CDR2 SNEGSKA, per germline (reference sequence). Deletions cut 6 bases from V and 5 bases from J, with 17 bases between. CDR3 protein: CSATTSQQYQPQHF. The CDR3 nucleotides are TGCAGTGCCACAACCTCGCAGCAGTATCAGCCCCAGCATTTT.

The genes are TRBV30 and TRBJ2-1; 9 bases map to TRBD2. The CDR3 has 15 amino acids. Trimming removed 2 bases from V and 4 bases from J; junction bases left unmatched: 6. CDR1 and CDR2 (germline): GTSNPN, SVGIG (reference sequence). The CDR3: CAWSRGTSTYNEQFF. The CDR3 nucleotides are TGTGCCTGGAGTCGGGGGACTAGCACATACAATGAGCAGTTCTTC. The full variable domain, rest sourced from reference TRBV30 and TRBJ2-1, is SQTIHQWPATLVQPVGSPLSLECTVEGTSNPNLYWYRQAAGRGLQLLFYSVGIGQISSEVPQNLSASRPQDRQFILSSKKLLLSDSGFYLCAWSRGTSTYNEQFFGPGTRLTVL.

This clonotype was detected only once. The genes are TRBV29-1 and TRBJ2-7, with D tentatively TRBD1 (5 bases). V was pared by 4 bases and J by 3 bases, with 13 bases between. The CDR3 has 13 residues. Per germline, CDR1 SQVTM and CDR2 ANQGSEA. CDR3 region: CSVVQGVGYEQYF. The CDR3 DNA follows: TGCAGCGTTGTTCAGGGTGTAGGCTACGAGCAGTACTTC.

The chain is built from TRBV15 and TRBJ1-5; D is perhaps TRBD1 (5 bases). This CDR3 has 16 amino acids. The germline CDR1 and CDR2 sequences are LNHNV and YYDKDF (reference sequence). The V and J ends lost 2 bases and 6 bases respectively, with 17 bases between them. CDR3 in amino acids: CATSRLERGGVQPQHF. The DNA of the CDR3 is TGTGCCACCAGCAGACTGGAGAGGGGAGGAGTTCAGCCCCAGCATTTT.

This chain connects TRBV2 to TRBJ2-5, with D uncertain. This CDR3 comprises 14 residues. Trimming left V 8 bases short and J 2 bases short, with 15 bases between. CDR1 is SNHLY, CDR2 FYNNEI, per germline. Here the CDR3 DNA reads TGTGCCAGCGCGGATAGCTGGGATCAAGAGACCCAGTACTTC. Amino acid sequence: CASADSWDQETQYF. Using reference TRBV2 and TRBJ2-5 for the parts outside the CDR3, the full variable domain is EPEVTQTPSHQVTQMGQEVILRCVPISNHLYFYWYRQILGQKVEFLVSFYNNEISEKSEIFDDQFSVERPDGSNFTLKIRSTKLEDSAMYFCASADSWDQETQYFGPGTRLLVL.